This passage covers 29 T cell receptor beta chains from one sample sequenced in a study of blood T cell repertoires in COVID-19. Assay used: immunoSEQ multiplex PCR; TCRdb lists only in-frame clones, some missing. The sample lists around 270,000 clones; roughly 91% were seen once. What was sequenced was peripheral blood. These receptors originate from a man aged 40-50 years with acute or convalescent COVID-19.

V and J are TRBV11-2 and TRBJ1-4; TRBD1 might be the D (5 bases). This CDR3 spans 14 amino acids. Per germline, CDR1 SGHAT and CDR2 FQNNGV. V lost 2 bases and J 6 bases, leaving 10 bases between the germline ends. In DNA, the CDR3 is TGTGCCAGCAGCTTATTCCAGGGCGATGAAAAACTGTTTTTT. It translates to CASSLFQGDEKLFF.

The chain couples TRBV5-1 to TRBJ1-1; D may be TRBD1 (5 bases). CDR3 length: 14 amino acids. The germline gives CDR1 SGHRS, CDR2 YFSETQ. Trimming took off 5 bases at V and 1 base at J, with 12 bases between the two ends. CDR3 sequence (DNA): TGCGCCAGCAGTCCCCGGCAGGGGAACACTGAAGCTTTCTTT. This translates into CASSPRQGNTEAFF.

V and J are TRBV7-2 and TRBJ1-6; a possible D gene is TRBD1 (6 bases). Per germline, CDR1 SGHTA and CDR2 FQGNSA. Trimming stripped 2 bases from V and 7 bases from J, with 9 bases between. This CDR3 contains 14 residues. The CDR3: CASSLYRANSPLHF. The CDR3 region has the DNA TGTGCCAGCAGCTTATACAGGGCCAATTCACCCCTCCACTTT.

The V call is TRBV18, the J call TRBJ2-3; TRBD2 matches at 8 bases. Germline V gives CDR1 KGHSH, CDR2 LQKENI. The length of the CDR3 is 16 residues. V shed 3 bases and J 3 bases; nucleotides not matched to a gene: 8. CDR3 coding DNA: TGTGCCAGCTCACCCCCTCAGGCGGGGGGAACAGATACGCAGTATTTT. Translated: CASSPPQAGGTDTQYF.

This chain connects TRBV10-3 to TRBJ1-5, with 7 bases matching TRBD1. The V segment lost 5 bases and the J segment 4 bases; nucleotides outside the gene matches: 5. Germline assignment: CDR1 ENHRY and CDR2 SYGVKD. The CDR3 length is 14 residues. The CDR3 nucleotides are TGTGCCATCAGTCCCGGACAGGTTAATCAGCCCCAGCATTTT. Amino acid sequence: CAISPGQVNQPQHF.

The chain combines TRBV6-2 or TRBV6-3 with TRBJ2-7; the D is unclear. Germline values: CDR1 MNHEY, CDR2 SVGEGT. The CDR3 consists of 14 residues. Trimming left V 2 bases short and J 3 bases short, with 11 bases between. In DNA, the CDR3 is TGTGCCAGCAGTTACGGTCGCAAGAGCTACGAGCAGTACTTC. It codes for CASSYGRKSYEQYF.

The chain employs TRBV19 and TRBJ2-7; 8 bases are shared with TRBD1. The CDR3 has 15 amino acids. After removal of 5 bases from V and 3 bases from J, the junction contained 9 bases not matched to a gene. The germline V gene has CDR1 LNHDA and CDR2 SQIVND (reference sequence). The CDR3 reads CASSLSWTGNYEQYF. CDR3 nucleotide sequence: TGTGCCAGTAGTCTTAGCTGGACAGGGAACTACGAGCAGTACTTC.

V usage is TRBV6-1 and J usage is TRBJ1-3; D unresolved. The CDR3 sequence is 15 residues long. Per the germline V gene, CDR1 is MNHNS and CDR2 is SASEGT. V shed 7 bases and J shed 2 bases, with 15 bases lying between them. This CDR3 reads CASTARGGTGNTIYF. CDR3 nucleotides: TGTGCCAGCACCGCCCGGGGAGGGACTGGAAACACCATATATTTT.

The chain combines TRBV5-1 with TRBJ1-1, with 11 bases aligning to TRBD1. CDR3 length: 16 amino acids. Germline CDR1 and CDR2: SGHRS and YFSETQ. Germline trimming cut 2 bases from V and 4 bases from J; bases unmatched to any gene: 7. The CDR3 DNA reads as TGCGCCAGCAGCTTCGGTATCGGGACAGGGGGCACTGAAGCTTTCTTT. It specifies CASSFGIGTGGTEAFF.

The chain couples TRBV4-1 to TRBJ1-1; weak D call: TRBD1 (6 bases). Trimming left V 6 bases short and J 6 bases short, with 11 bases between. CDR3 length equals 12 residues. Germline CDR1 reads MGHRA; CDR2 reads YSYEKL. The CDR3 sequence: CASRQGSAEAFF. DNA for the CDR3: TGCGCCAGCAGACAGGGTTCGGCTGAAGCTTTCTTT.

This clone was counted once. V is TRBV9 and J is TRBJ1-3; 9 bases agree with TRBD1. The junction had 3 bases not matched to a gene; V was cut back by 3 bases and J by 2 bases. The CDR3 is 15 amino acids. From germline, CDR1 is SGDLS and CDR2 YYNGEE. The CDR3 region has the DNA TGTGCCAGCAGCGCACAGGGGGCAGCTGGAAACACCATATATTTT. Its translation: CASSAQGAAGNTIYF.

This clone was picked up a small number of times. J is TRBJ1-4 and V is TRBV3-1 (or the pseudogene TRBV3-2); no clear D. V gave up 3 bases and J gave up 4 bases, with 12 bases separating them. The CDR3 length is 15 residues. CDR1 is LGHDT and CDR2 is YNNKEL in the germline V gene (reference sequence). In DNA, the CDR3 is TGTGCCAGCAGCCAGAGTGAGCTGAGTAATGAAAAACTGTTTTTT. Translating gives CASSQSELSNEKLFF.

This chain uses TRBV19 with TRBJ1-1; D may be TRBD1 (5 bases). This CDR3 comprises 15 residues. With 7 bases removed from V and 5 bases from J, the gap between germline ends came to 20 bases. Germline-derived CDR1 and CDR2 are LNHDA and SQIVND (reference sequence). Here the CDR3 reads CASTTRGGIGTEAFF. The CDR3 DNA reads TGTGCCAGTACCACTAGGGGAGGGATTGGAACTGAAGCTTTCTTT.

This clone was recorded once. The gene calls are TRBV6-5 and TRBJ1-5; D unresolved. Germline CDR1 and CDR2: MNHEY and SVGAGI. CDR3 length: 15 residues. V lost 8 bases, J lost 4 bases, and 18 bases lay in between. The CDR3 sequence: CASHQGPAGNQPQHF. CDR3 sequence (DNA): TGTGCCAGCCACCAAGGGCCAGCGGGGAATCAGCCCCAGCATTTT.

The chain is built from TRBV12-5 and TRBJ2-2; D perhaps matches TRBD2 (6 bases). Trimming removed 0 bases from V and 5 bases from J, with 7 bases in between. The length of the CDR3 is 14 residues. Germline values: CDR1 LGHNT, CDR2 FRNRAP. The CDR3 reads CASGLVRGTGELFF. CDR3 coding DNA: TGTGCTAGTGGTTTGGTACGGGGGACCGGGGAGCTGTTTTTT.

The chain recombines TRBV5-8 with TRBJ1-5; D ambiguous. CDR3 length: 12 amino acids. V was cut by 4 bases and J by 11 bases, with 13 bases left in between. CDR1 is SGHTS and CDR2 is YDEGEE in the germline V gene. The chain's CDR3 is CASSPFSRAQHF. In nucleotides, the CDR3 is TGTGCCAGCAGCCCTTTCTCACGAGCCCAGCATTTT.

This clone has only one observation. The rearrangement links TRBV2 to TRBJ1-2, with a weak D call TRBD1 (5 bases). Deletions cut 4 bases from V and 6 bases from J, with 6 bases between. The CDR3 is 11 residues long. From germline, CDR1 is SNHLY and CDR2 FYNNEI. This CDR3 is CASSGGNGYTF. The CDR3, as DNA: TGTGCCAGCAGTGGGGGCAATGGCTACACCTTC. Combining the CDR3 with reference TRBV2 and TRBJ1-2 gives the whole variable domain EPEVTQTPSHQVTQMGQEVILRCVPISNHLYFYWYRQILGQKVEFLVSFYNNEISEKSEIFDDQFSVERPDGSNFTLKIRSTKLEDSAMYFCASSGGNGYTFGSGTRLTVV.

This clone was recorded only once. This chain joins TRBV10-3 and TRBJ1-5, with no clear D. Germline V CDR1 and CDR2: ENHRY, SYGVKD. Between the trimmed V and J ends, which lost 4 bases and 3 bases, there was a span of 10 bases. This CDR3 region has 14 residues. The CDR3 protein is CAISAQNSNQPQHF. The DNA of the CDR3 is TGTGCCATCAGTGCACAGAACTCCAATCAGCCCCAGCATTTT.

The chain's CDR3 is CASSLFPTGRGEQYF. The CDR3 DNA sequence: TGTGCCAGCAGCTTATTCCCGACAGGGCGGGGAGAGCAGTACTTC. The chain couples TRBV7-7 to TRBJ2-7; D might be TRBD1 (7 bases). Germline V gene sequence: CDR1 SSHAT, CDR2 FNYEAQ (reference sequence). Trimming pared 2 bases from V and 7 bases from J, leaving 18 bases between. The length of the CDR3 is 15 residues.

Turning to this clone: Different DNA sequences within this sample yield the same CDR3. This rearrangement joins TRBV5-6 to TRBJ2-7; D gene uncertain. This CDR3 contains 12 residues. Germline V gene lookup returns CDR1 SGHDT and CDR2 YYEEEE. Trimming took 4 bases from V and 4 from J, leaving 9 bases between them. CDR3 protein: CASSLTGYEQYF. CDR3 nucleotide sequence: TGTGCCAGCAGCCTCACGGGTTACGAGCAGTACTTC.

The chain employs TRBV5-1 and TRBJ1-6; D ambiguous. CDR3 length: 17 residues. V was clipped by 0 bases and J by 0 bases, with 10 bases between them. Germline values: CDR1 SGHRS, CDR2 YFSETQ. Here the CDR3 DNA reads TGCGCCAGCAGCTTGGAATCCGGGAGCTCCTATAATTCACCCCTCCACTTT. This codes for CASSLESGSSYNSPLHF.

The chain recombines TRBV20-1 with TRBJ2-7, with TRBD2 matching over 9 bases. The CDR3 consists of 13 residues. Germline-derived CDR1 and CDR2 are DFQATT and SNEGSKA (reference sequence). Trimming removed 3 bases from V and 5 bases from J; junction bases left unmatched: 5. CDR3 bases: TGCAGTGCTAGTGGGCGGGGGGGCCACGAGCAGTACTTC. Its translation: CSASGRGGHEQYF.

The genes are TRBV29-1 and TRBJ1-3, with unresolved D. The CDR3 totals 12 residues. V gave up 2 bases and J gave up 3 bases, with 5 bases separating them. The germline CDR1 and CDR2 sequences are SQVTM and ANQGSEA. Here the CDR3 reads CSVESFGNTIYF. Here the CDR3 DNA reads TGCAGCGTTGAATCCTTTGGAAACACCATATATTTT. The whole variable domain, remainder taken from reference TRBV29-1 and TRBJ1-3, is SAVISQKPSRDICQRGTSLTIQCQVDSQVTMMFWYRQQPGQSLTLIATANQGSEATYESGFVIDKFPISRPNLTFSTLTVSNMSPEDSSIYLCSVESFGNTIYFGEGSWLTVV.

This chain joins TRBV12-5 and TRBJ2-2, with 12 bases matching TRBD1. Looked up from germline, CDR1 is LGHNT and CDR2 is FRNRAP. The CDR3 spans 22 residues. V dropped 1 base and J dropped 1; count of bases not matched to a gene: 16. CDR3 sequence (DNA): TGTGCTAGTGGTTTGGCCTCCATTCTACGGGGGACAGGGGGCAAGAACACCGGGGAGCTGTTTTTT. It is translated as CASGLASILRGTGGKNTGELFF.

This chain connects TRBV5-1 to TRBJ1-1; 7 bases are a match to TRBD1. This CDR3 comprises 13 residues. The germline gives CDR1 SGHRS, CDR2 YFSETQ. J was trimmed by 0 bases and V by 7 bases; bases with no gene match: 3. The CDR3 loop reads CASRTGLNTEAFF. CDR3 in DNA: TGCGCCAGCCGGACAGGCTTGAACACTGAAGCTTTCTTT.

This clone has only one observation. The chain uses TRBV27 and TRBJ1-2, with a possible D match to TRBD1 (5 bases). Germline CDR1 is MNHEY and CDR2 is SMNVEV (reference sequence). Trimming removed 3 bases from V and 4 bases from J, with 21 bases in between. The CDR3 is 17 residues long. CDR3 DNA: TGTGCCAGCAGTTTGCGGCAGGGTAGTCTTTTTACCTATGGCTACACCTTC. Encoded protein: CASSLRQGSLFTYGYTF.

This clone was counted once. CDR3 sequence: CASSEQGTEQYF. As DNA, the CDR3 is TGTGCCAGCAGTGAACAGGGTACCGAGCAGTACTTC. The chain carries TRBV2 and TRBJ2-7; D perhaps matches TRBD1 (5 bases). Trimming took off 2 bases at V and 6 bases at J, with 8 bases between the two ends. Germline CDR1 is SNHLY and CDR2 is FYNNEI. CDR3 length: 12 residues.

The chain carries TRBV9 and TRBJ2-1; TRBD2 is a possible D gene (6 bases). The CDR3 has 16 amino acids. From germline, CDR1 is SGDLS and CDR2 YYNGEE. V was trimmed by 2 bases and J by 4 bases, leaving 16 bases between them. The CDR3 DNA sequence: TGTGCCAGCAGCGTCGGAGGGGTGGCCCCTTACAATGAGCAGTTCTTC. Translating gives CASSVGGVAPYNEQFF.

This clone has a handful of counts. V is TRBV5-6 and J is TRBJ1-2, with D maybe TRBD1 (6 bases). This CDR3 spans 15 amino acids. Trimming shortened V by 2 bases and J by 3 bases, and 14 bases separated the two germline ends. Germline V gene sequence: CDR1 SGHDT, CDR2 YYEEEE. In nucleotides, the CDR3 is TGTGCCAGCAGCTTCGGGCAGGGGATAGACTATGGCTACACCTTC. It specifies CASSFGQGIDYGYTF.